Presented here are 9 T cell receptor beta chains from one specimen sequenced in a study of T cells in Graves' hyperthyroidism and ophthalmopathy. From RNA transcripts, TCR beta CDR3 regions were amplified. Initially, a first-round RT-PCR of the TCR CDR3 employed the HTBI primer set. TCRdb reprocessed the multiplex PCR reads via MiXCR and lists one record per CDR3 protein. The table lists roughly 420,000 distinct CDR3 sequences, 15% to 18% of them singletons. Sequences were obtained from blood. The receptors originated from a young woman with Graves' hyperthyroidism.

The V and J genes are TRBV24-1 and TRBJ1-2; TRBD1 might be the D (5 bases). Germline CDR1 and CDR2: KGHDR and SFDVKD. The CDR3 has 14 amino acids. The V end lost 5 bases, the J end lost 4 bases, and 13 bases lay between the germline ends. The CDR3 spells CATSAEGRTYGYTF. CDR3 DNA sequence: TGTGCCACCAGTGCCGAGGGGAGGACCTATGGCTACACCTTC.

J is TRBJ2-5 and V is TRBV20-1, with 11 bases lining up with TRBD2. CDR3 size: 14 residues. Germline V gene data show CDR1 as DFQATT and CDR2 as SNEGSKA (reference sequence). The V gene end was trimmed by 3 bases and the J gene end by 2 bases; junction bases not matched to a gene: 2. The CDR3 sequence is CSASRTSGQETQYF. CDR3 DNA sequence: TGCAGTGCTAGCCGGACTAGCGGGCAAGAGACCCAGTACTTC.

The J gene is TRBJ2-1, the V gene TRBV5-6; maybe TRBD2 (7 bases). CDR1 SGHDT and CDR2 YYEEEE come from the germline V gene. Trimming pared 0 bases from V and 2 bases from J, leaving 24 bases between. This CDR3 has 20 amino acids. The CDR3 reads CASSLGPSLWKGGTYNEQFF. The CDR3 bases are TGTGCCAGCAGCTTGGGGCCCTCTTTATGGAAGGGGGGGACCTACAATGAGCAGTTCTTC.

V gene TRBV7-9 combines with J gene TRBJ2-1; TRBD2 aligns across 7 bases. V shed 5 bases and J 0 bases; nucleotides not matched to a gene: 10. The CDR3 covers 17 residues. CDR1 SEHNR and CDR2 FQNEAQ come from the germline V gene (reference sequence). In nucleotides, the CDR3 is TGTGCCAGCAGCACCGGAGGGCTAGCGGTCTCCTACAATGAGCAGTTCTTC. This sequence encodes CASSTGGLAVSYNEQFF.

This clonotype appeared many times. The V call is TRBV18, the J call TRBJ1-2; 9 positions match TRBD1. The CDR3 has 16 residues. Trimming cost V 2 bases and J 7 bases; bases outside gene matches: 11. CDR1 and CDR2 from the germline V gene are KGHSH and LQKENI. CDR3 in DNA: TGTGCCAGCTCACCAATCTTCAGGACAGGGGAAAGTGGCTACACCTTC. Protein sequence: CASSPIFRTGESGYTF.

This clonotype appeared many times. The rearrangement links TRBV5-8 to TRBJ1-2, with 8 bases identical to TRBD1. This CDR3 comprises 14 residues. CDR1 is SGHTS, CDR2 YDEGEE, per germline. The ends lost 5 bases at V and 8 bases at J; junction bases unmatched: 11. The CDR3 loop reads CASSSFGQGEGYTF. The CDR3 DNA follows: TGTGCCAGCAGTTCTTTCGGACAGGGTGAGGGCTACACCTTC. Full variable domain (rest looked up from reference TRBV5-8 and TRBJ1-2): EAGVTQSPTHLIKTRGQQATLRCSPISGHTSVYWYQQALGLGLQFLLWYDEGEERNRGNFPPRFSGRQFPNYSSELNVNALELEDSALYLCASSSFGQGEGYTFGSGTRLTVV.

In its sample, this clonotype was seen many times. Written as DNA, the CDR3 is TGCGCCAGCACCGGGATGACAGGGGAGAGAGTGCAGTACTTC. Translation: CASTGMTGERVQYF. The rearrangement links TRBV4-1 to TRBJ2-7, with 8 nucleotides matching TRBD1. Germline V gene lookup returns CDR1 MGHRA and CDR2 YSYEKL. This CDR3 is built from 14 residues. V was pared by 7 bases and J by 9 bases, with 14 bases of the junction left unmatched.

This clonotype was recorded a few times. This rearrangement joins TRBV6-6 to TRBJ2-5; D remains unclear. The CDR3 has 16 residues. Trimming pared 0 bases from V and 1 base from J, leaving 12 bases between. Germline CDR1 and CDR2: MNHNY and SVGAGI (reference sequence). The CDR3 sequence: CASSYSPAFLQETQYF. The DNA for the CDR3 is TGTGCCAGCAGTTACTCGCCCGCCTTCCTCCAAGAGACCCAGTACTTC.

This clonotype was detected a few times. The chain links TRBV6-1 to TRBJ1-3; D is ambiguous. The CDR3 length is 15 residues. V lost 6 bases, J lost 0 bases, and 12 bases lay in between. The germline V gene has CDR1 MNHNS and CDR2 SASEGT. The CDR3 DNA follows: TGTGCCAGCAGGTCCCTGACGGTCTCTGGAAACACCATATATTTT. It is translated as CASRSLTVSGNTIYF.